The next 32 T cell receptor beta chains were all read from a single sample in a study of control samples from healthy donors and cancer patients. TCRdb's table, derived via immunoSEQ multiplex PCR, lists solely in-frame clones and lacks some. The repertoire consists of over 200,000 clones, with over 75% occurring once and the leading ten covering about 14%. The sequencing sample was made of PBMCs. Receptors originate from a woman aged 55 to 70 with lung cancer.

This clone was seen only once. The chain is built from TRBV30 and TRBJ2-7; TRBD2 is a possible D gene (5 bases). V shed 2 bases and J shed 0 bases, with 8 bases lying between them. Germline values: CDR1 GTSNPN, CDR2 SVGIG (reference sequence). The CDR3 extends over 13 amino acids. Here the CDR3 DNA reads TGTGCCTGGAGTCCCGGGATCTCCTACGAGCAGTACTTC. As protein: CAWSPGISYEQYF.

The chain joins TRBV12-3 or TRBV12-4 to TRBJ2-2; D gene unclear. With 2 bases removed from V and 6 bases from J, the gap between germline ends came to 7 bases. There are 13 residues in the CDR3. This CDR3 is CASSLIGAGELFF. CDR3 bases: TGTGCCAGCAGTTTAATTGGGGCCGGGGAGCTGTTTTTT.

V and J are TRBV4-1 and TRBJ2-1; 8 bases match TRBD2. Germline CDR1 is MGHRA and CDR2 is YSYEKL. V lost 0 bases and J lost 4; bases outside the gene matches: 8. The CDR3 length is 17 residues. CDR3 DNA sequence: TGCGCCAGCAGCCAAGATGGTGCGGGACTAGAGTACAATGAGCAGTTCTTC. Protein sequence: CASSQDGAGLEYNEQFF.

This clone was detected only a few times. The rearrangement joins TRBV5-6 to TRBJ2-7, with 14 bases that match TRBD2. V lost 4 bases, J lost 9 bases, and 9 bases stayed unmatched. The CDR3 spans 15 residues. In germline, CDR1 is SGHDT, CDR2 YYEEEE. CDR3 coding DNA: TGTGCCAGCAGCCGTCCTGGACTAGCGGGAGGTCCGCAGTACTTC. Its protein is CASSRPGLAGGPQYF.

V and J are TRBV4-1 and TRBJ2-4; maybe TRBD2 (6 bases). Trimming removed 0 bases at V and 7 bases at J, with 16 bases between. The CDR3 runs 16 residues. Germline-derived CDR1 and CDR2 are MGHRA and YSYEKL. CDR3 in amino acids: CASSQDSEGVPNIQYF. The CDR3 DNA follows: TGCGCCAGCAGCCAAGATTCGGAGGGAGTGCCGAACATTCAGTACTTC.

The rearrangement links TRBV19 to TRBJ2-7; no clear D. Per the germline V gene, CDR1 is LNHDA and CDR2 is SQIVND (reference sequence). This CDR3 comprises 14 residues. Trimming removed 3 bases from V and 0 bases from J, with 9 bases in between. The CDR3 reads CASSIVSSSYEQYF. DNA for the CDR3: TGTGCCAGTAGTATCGTCAGTAGCTCCTACGAGCAGTACTTC.

This chain connects TRBV10-3 to TRBJ1-3, with a tentative D call TRBD1 (5 bases). The V end lost 6 bases, the J end lost 0 bases, and 12 bases lay between the germline ends. The CDR3 covers 15 residues. Germline V gives CDR1 ENHRY, CDR2 SYGVKD. In nucleotides, the CDR3 is TGTGCCATCAGACCACAGGAGAGCTCTGGAAACACCATATATTTT. It encodes CAIRPQESSGNTIYF.

The rearrangement uses TRBV3-1 (or the pseudogene TRBV3-2) and TRBJ2-2; no clear D gene. Germline CDR1 reads LGHDT; CDR2 reads YNNKEL (reference sequence). Trimming removed 1 base at V and 8 bases at J, with 8 bases between. There are 13 residues in the CDR3. The CDR3 sequence is CASSQVLGGELFF. The CDR3 DNA sequence: TGTGCCAGCAGCCAAGTCCTTGGGGGGGAGCTGTTTTTT.

This clone has a handful of counts. The CDR3: CASSYSPPGNTGELFF. The CDR3 region has the DNA TGTGCCAGCAGTTACTCCCCTCCAGGGAACACCGGGGAGCTGTTTTTT. V usage is TRBV6-5 and J usage is TRBJ2-2; the D is unclear. The CDR3 covers 16 residues. The V end was cut by 0 bases, the J end by 1 base, with 9 bases between. Germline V lookup: CDR1 MNHEY, CDR2 SVGAGI.

This chain links TRBV7-2 with TRBJ2-1, with D unclear. The germline CDR1 and CDR2 sequences are SGHTA and FQGNSA. The CDR3 totals 12 residues. Deletions cut 3 bases from V and 9 bases from J, with 9 bases between. CDR3 coding DNA: TGTGCCAGCAGCTTCTTGGTACTTGAGCAGTTCTTC. This translates into CASSFLVLEQFF. Full variable domain (missing parts from reference TRBV7-2 and TRBJ2-1): GAGVSQSPSNKVTEKGKDVELRCDPISGHTALYWYRQSLGQGLEFLIYFQGNSAPDKSGLPSDRFSAERTGGSVSTLTIQRTQQEDSAVYLCASSFLVLEQFFGPGTRLTVL.

This clone was recorded once. Because the CDR3 is missing its conserved closing phenylalanine or tryptophan, this is likely a read error. The V gene is TRBV5-1, the J gene TRBJ2-7, with 8 bases that match TRBD2. The CDR3 runs 15 residues. Trimming took 2 bases from V and 1 from J; bases not matched to a gene: 5. Germline V gene data show CDR1 as SGHRS and CDR2 as YFSETQ. The CDR3 region is CASSFTSGGSYEQYL. The CDR3 DNA follows: TGCGCCAGCAGCTTCACTAGCGGAGGTTCCTACGAGCAGTACCTC.

V gene TRBV20-1 combines with J gene TRBJ1-2, with TRBD1 identical over 8 bases. The CDR3 has 18 residues. Germline CDR1 is DFQATT and CDR2 is SNEGSKA (reference sequence). V was pared by 3 bases and J by 4 bases, with 19 bases of the junction left unmatched. CDR3 protein: CSASLPRPAGGLSYGYTF. The CDR3 DNA reads TGCAGTGCTAGTTTGCCCCGTCCGGCAGGGGGCTTATCCTATGGCTACACCTTC.

The chain employs TRBV10-1 and TRBJ2-3, with D maybe TRBD2 (6 bases). Germline assignment: CDR1 WNHNN and CDR2 SYGVQD (reference sequence). Trimming took 5 bases from V and 2 from J, leaving 17 bases between them. The CDR3 length is 16 residues. The CDR3 protein is CASSPHLAGNTDTQYF. As DNA, the CDR3 is TGCGCCAGCAGTCCTCATCTCGCGGGGAACACAGATACGCAGTATTTT.

CDR3 nucleotides: TGTGCCAGCAGCTTAAGGACACCGAACACCGGGGAGCTGTTTTTT. Protein sequence: CASSLRTPNTGELFF. This chain connects TRBV7-6 to TRBJ2-2, with D possibly matching TRBD1 (5 bases). V shed 2 bases and J shed 0 bases, with 7 bases lying between them. The CDR3 covers 15 residues. Per the germline V gene, CDR1 is SGHVS and CDR2 is FNYEAQ.

This sequence joins TRBV2 and TRBJ1-3; D ambiguous. V was trimmed by 6 bases and J by 0 bases, leaving 6 bases between them. The germline gives CDR1 SNHLY, CDR2 FYNNEI. CDR3 length: 13 amino acids. This CDR3 is CASRGSSGNTIYF. The CDR3 nucleotides read TGTGCCAGCAGGGGGAGCTCTGGAAACACCATATATTTT.

The J gene is TRBJ1-4, the V gene TRBV29-1; D might be TRBD1 (6 bases). The V and J ends lost 7 bases and 0 bases respectively, with 12 bases between them. Germline V gives CDR1 SQVTM, CDR2 ANQGSEA. The CDR3 loop spans 14 amino acids. The chain's CDR3 is CSASGVATNEKLFF. CDR3 in DNA: TGCAGCGCTTCAGGGGTTGCAACTAATGAAAAACTGTTTTTT.

In its sample, this clone was seen a few times. The V and J genes are TRBV9 and TRBJ2-1, with 7 bases lining up with TRBD1. With V trimmed by 2 bases and J by 7 bases, 12 bases remained unmatched. The germline V gene encodes CDR1 SGDLS and CDR2 YYNGEE. The CDR3 is 16 residues long. The CDR3 coding sequence is TGTGCCAGCAGCGTGGCCGGGGACAGCTACGGAAATGAGCAGTTCTTC. It codes for CASSVAGDSYGNEQFF.

The chain combines TRBV27 with TRBJ1-2; D is unresolved. Trimming pared 5 bases from V and 0 bases from J, leaving 4 bases between. This CDR3 has 12 residues. The V gene's germline CDR1 is MNHEY and CDR2 SMNVEV (reference sequence). The CDR3 is CASSKANYGYTF. CDR3 bases: TGTGCCAGCAGTAAAGCTAACTATGGCTACACCTTC.

The gene calls are TRBV5-1 and TRBJ1-4, with 10 bases fitting TRBD1. Looked up from germline, CDR1 is SGHRS and CDR2 is YFSETQ. The CDR3 extends over 15 amino acids. The ends lost 0 bases at V and 6 bases at J; junction bases unmatched: 2. The CDR3 spells CASSLAGTGDEKLFF. CDR3 DNA: TGCGCCAGCAGCTTGGCCGGGACAGGGGATGAAAAACTGTTTTTT.

The chain joins TRBV4-2 to TRBJ2-3, with D maybe TRBD1 (5 bases). Germline-derived CDR1 and CDR2 are LGHNA and YNFKEQ. This CDR3 comprises 16 residues. The V gene lost 1 base and the J gene lost 3 bases, with 14 bases spanning the gap. CDR3: CASSQAIGVGTDTQYF. The CDR3 DNA sequence: TGTGCCAGCAGCCAAGCGATAGGGGTGGGGACAGATACGCAGTATTTT.

This chain connects TRBV7-8 to TRBJ1-1; 8 nucleotides align to TRBD1. V shed 5 bases, J shed 4 bases, and the junction held 12 bases outside the gene matches. Germline loops: CDR1 SGHVS, CDR2 FQNEAQ. CDR3 size: 16 residues. The CDR3, as DNA: TGTGCCAGCAGCCTTCGATCCGGGACAGGATTCACTGAAGCTTTCTTT. Translated: CASSLRSGTGFTEAFF. The full variable domain, in which reference TRBV7-8 and TRBJ1-1 provide the parts outside the CDR3, is GAGVSQSPRYKVAKRGQDVALRCDPISGHVSLFWYQQALGQGPEFLTYFQNEAQLDKSGLPSDRFFAERPEGSVSTLKIQRTQQEDSAVYLCASSLRSGTGFTEAFFGQGTRLTVV.

CDR3 bases: TGTGCCACCAGCAGAGGGTTGGGACAGGAAGAGACCCAGTACTTC. This sequence encodes CATSRGLGQEETQYF. The genes are TRBV15 and TRBJ2-5; 8 bases match TRBD1. The length of the CDR3 is 15 residues. J was trimmed by 3 bases and V by 1 base; bases with no gene match: 4. Germline CDR1 is LNHNV and CDR2 is YYDKDF (reference sequence).

In this sample, this clone turned up once. The chain links TRBV10-2 to TRBJ2-7; 16 bases map to TRBD2. Germline CDR1 and CDR2: WSHSY and SAAADI. The length of the CDR3 is 20 residues. Losses at the gene ends were 6 bases for V and 4 bases for J; bases not matched to a gene: 18. CDR3 loop: CASSRQGSGLAGGPGYEQYF. In DNA form, the CDR3 reads TGCGCCAGCAGCAGACAGGGATCGGGACTAGCGGGAGGGCCGGGTTACGAGCAGTACTTC.

The gene calls are TRBV5-1 and TRBJ2-3; D is unclear. Germline CDR1 reads SGHRS; CDR2 reads YFSETQ. Trimming removed 4 bases from V and 4 bases from J, with 10 bases in between. The CDR3 runs to 13 residues. In DNA, the CDR3 is TGCGCCAGCAGCCCCGGCGGCCCAGATACGCAGTATTTT. It translates to CASSPGGPDTQYF.

The table lists this clone with a count of one. The rearrangement uses TRBV2 and TRBJ2-7, with a weak D call TRBD1 (6 bases). Trimming left V 2 bases short and J 0 bases short, with 8 bases between. Looked up from germline, CDR1 is SNHLY and CDR2 is FYNNEI. There are 14 residues in the CDR3. The CDR3 nucleotides are TGTGCCAGCAGTGAATTGGGGGCCTCCTACGAGCAGTACTTC. Its protein product is CASSELGASYEQYF.

V gene TRBV27 combines with J gene TRBJ1-2, with D perhaps matching TRBD1 (6 bases). There are 13 residues in the CDR3. Per the germline V gene, CDR1 is MNHEY and CDR2 is SMNVEV (reference sequence). V lost 2 bases and J lost 6, with 10 bases in between. CDR3 residues: CASSLRGVDGYTF. CDR3 DNA: TGTGCCAGCAGTTTAAGGGGGGTGGATGGCTACACCTTC.

The rearrangement uses TRBV10-3 and TRBJ1-6; 7 bases line up with TRBD1. The germline CDR1 and CDR2 sequences are ENHRY and SYGVKD. This CDR3 contains 16 residues. V lost 0 bases, J lost 10 bases, and 9 bases stayed unmatched. The CDR3 nucleotides read TGTGCCATCAGTGAGTCTAGAGGGGGCGAATGGTCACCCCTCCACTTT. Protein sequence: CAISESRGGEWSPLHF.

The rearrangement links TRBV30 to TRBJ2-2; D ambiguous. This CDR3 spans 13 amino acids. With 4 bases removed from V and 2 bases from J, the gap between germline ends came to 8 bases. Germline loops: CDR1 GTSNPN, CDR2 SVGIG (reference sequence). DNA for the CDR3: TGTGCCTGGATAAAGACAAACACCGGGGAGCTGTTTTTT. Its protein product is CAWIKTNTGELFF.

This clone was detected only a few times. The chain recombines TRBV7-3 with TRBJ2-2; TRBD2 is a possible D gene (6 bases). Germline V CDR1 and CDR2: SGHTA, FQGTGA. The CDR3 consists of 13 residues. V dropped 2 bases and J dropped 6 bases, with 7 bases sitting between them. The CDR3 region is CASSLGTPGELFF. The CDR3 nucleotides are TGTGCCAGCAGCTTAGGGACTCCCGGGGAGCTGTTTTTT.

V gene TRBV19 combines with J gene TRBJ2-5; D is undetermined. Trimming cost V 8 bases and J 4 bases, with 14 bases left between them. The CDR3 length is 13 residues. The germline CDR1 and CDR2 sequences are LNHDA and SQIVND (reference sequence). CDR3 region: CASVPSLGETQYF. For the CDR3, the DNA is TGTGCCAGTGTTCCTAGTCTGGGAGAGACCCAGTACTTC.

Note on this clone: The same CDR3 also results from other DNA sequences found in this sample. The chain couples TRBV3-1 (or the pseudogene TRBV3-2) to TRBJ1-1, with D tentatively TRBD1 (6 bases). The V gene's germline CDR1 is LGHDT and CDR2 YNNKEL (reference sequence). This CDR3 has 14 amino acids. V lost 0 bases, J lost 5 bases, and 10 bases lay in between. The chain's CDR3 is CASSQEGGGTEAFF. DNA for the CDR3: TGTGCCAGCAGCCAAGAAGGGGGAGGGACTGAAGCTTTCTTT.

The table lists this clone with a count of one. The CDR3 is CASSLAGGPREQYF. CDR3 in DNA: TGTGCCAGCAGCTTAGCGGGGGGGCCTCGGGAGCAGTACTTC. The chain couples TRBV7-9 to TRBJ2-7, with a weak D call TRBD2 (7 bases). Trimming shortened V by 0 bases and J by 7 bases, and 13 bases separated the two germline ends. The CDR3 totals 14 residues. CDR1 is SEHNR and CDR2 is FQNEAQ in the germline V gene (reference sequence).